These 10 T cell receptor beta chains were all obtained from the same sample, sequenced in a study of shared clonotypes between healthy human individuals. The protocol was immunoSEQ multiplex PCR, while the TCRdb copy is restricted to in-frame clones and leaves out a portion. The table includes approximately 1.5 million clones, roughly 98% detected once. Sequenced: naive CD4+ T cells sorted from blood. The subset denotes: CD45RA+ positively selected. These TCRs come from a man aged 25 to 45 in good health.

This chain uses TRBV6-1 with TRBJ1-2, with D possibly being TRBD1 (6 bases). V was shortened by 6 bases and J by 4 bases, with 12 bases between the two germline ends. The CDR3 has 13 amino acids. Germline-derived CDR1 and CDR2 are MNHNS and SASEGT. CDR3 DNA: TGTGCCAGCAGCCCCGGGGGCCCCTATGGCTACACCTTC. It specifies CASSPGGPYGYTF.

This clone came up once. The chain combines TRBV18 with TRBJ2-2; 10 bases match TRBD1. Unmatched junction bases numbered 3, after V lost 3 bases and J lost 8 bases. The CDR3 extends over 14 amino acids. Germline values: CDR1 KGHSH, CDR2 LQKENI. CDR3 coding DNA: TGTGCCAGCTCACCCGGGACAGGGGATGGGGAGCTGTTTTTT. Translated, it gives CASSPGTGDGELFF.

This rearrangement joins TRBV15 to TRBJ2-7; D tentatively fits TRBD1 or TRBD2 (6 bases each). This CDR3 contains 15 residues. CDR1 LNHNV and CDR2 YYDKDF come from the germline V gene (reference sequence). Trimming pared 3 bases from V and 2 bases from J, leaving 14 bases between. The CDR3 region is CATSRYREDTYEQYF. In DNA, the CDR3 is TGTGCCACCAGCAGGTACAGGGAGGACACCTACGAGCAGTACTTC.

The CDR3 region has the DNA TGCGCCAGCAGCCTCCGGGACACAATATTGGATACGCAGTATTTT. It yields the protein CASSLRDTILDTQYF. V and J are TRBV5-1 and TRBJ2-3; D is possibly TRBD1 (6 bases). The CDR3 runs 15 residues. V was pared by 4 bases and J by 6 bases, with 18 bases between. Germline CDR1 SGHRS, CDR2 YFSETQ.

The chain joins TRBV18 to TRBJ2-7; D could derive from TRBD1 or TRBD2 (5 bases each). CDR1 KGHSH and CDR2 LQKENI come from the germline V gene. The V and J ends lost 3 bases and 7 bases respectively, with 19 bases between them. This CDR3 region has 15 residues. This CDR3 reads CASSPRDAQFVEQYF. The CDR3 region has the DNA TGTGCCAGCTCACCTCGGGACGCCCAATTTGTTGAGCAGTACTTC.

This clone was found once. The V gene is TRBV9, the J gene TRBJ1-4; 7 nucleotides agree with TRBD1. V shed 4 bases and J 0 bases; nucleotides not matched to a gene: 15. This CDR3 is 19 amino acids long. From germline, CDR1 is SGDLS and CDR2 YYNGEE. CDR3: CASSTLDRAEGSTNEKLFF. CDR3 bases: TGTGCCAGCAGCACCCTCGACAGGGCTGAAGGGTCAACTAATGAAAAACTGTTTTTT.

This rearrangement joins TRBV6-1 to TRBJ2-7; no firm D call. Germline-derived CDR1 and CDR2 are MNHNS and SASEGT. The CDR3 has 13 amino acids. Trimming removed 1 base from V and 4 bases from J, with 8 bases in between. CDR3 coding DNA: TGTGCCAGCAGTGAAGGAAGAATGTACGAGCAGTACTTC. This translates into CASSEGRMYEQYF.

V and J are TRBV19 and TRBJ2-7; tentative D call: TRBD2 (5 bases). Trimming left V 4 bases short and J 3 bases short, with 19 bases between. The length of the CDR3 is 16 residues. The germline V gene encodes CDR1 LNHDA and CDR2 SQIVND (reference sequence). The CDR3 spells CASSTRSSKRSYEQYF. As DNA, the CDR3 is TGTGCCAGTAGTACCAGGTCGTCAAAGCGGAGCTACGAGCAGTACTTC.

The chain combines TRBV2 with TRBJ1-2, with D possibly being TRBD1 (6 bases). Germline-derived CDR1 and CDR2 are SNHLY and FYNNEI. Trimming removed 6 bases at V and 12 bases at J, with 17 bases between. CDR3 length: 12 residues. This CDR3 reads CASRVSTGYHTF. DNA for the CDR3: TGTGCCAGCAGAGTATCTACAGGGTACCACACCTTC.

The chain combines TRBV6-1 with TRBJ2-6, with a possible D match to TRBD1 (6 bases). Germline V gene data show CDR1 as MNHNS and CDR2 as SASEGT. This CDR3 spans 15 amino acids. With 8 bases removed from V and 2 bases from J, the gap between germline ends came to 13 bases. CDR3: CASGTGSPGANVLTF. DNA of the CDR3: TGTGCCAGCGGTACAGGGTCCCCTGGGGCCAACGTCCTGACTTTC.